Shown below are 27 T cell receptor beta chains from a single sample sequenced in a study of T cell repertoires in cytomegalovirus infection (dated by TCRdb to the late 2010s). The treatment or condition label on this specimen signifies: in vitro stimulation with specific CMV peptide epitopes to enrich CMV-specific T cells. The instrument given in TCRdb is Illumina HiSeq 1500. In-frame beta chains were kept once TCRdb had trimmed the public reads at Q25 with fastp and called clones with MiXCR. Every CDR3 protein is listed once, alongside the most common genes and DNA of its rows. The sample yields tens of thousands of distinct CDR3 sequences; about 29% were counted once. Of the sample, 45% to 75% falls within the top ten clones. Their target antigens are unknown. This specimen consisted of CD8+ T cells from cultured PBMCs, obtained from culture after CMV antigen stimulation. The receptors were gathered from a human donor in good health (CMV status not recorded). Some clones in this sample may be carry-over from other donors' samples.

This clonotype was detected only a few times. The chain carries TRBV7-9 and TRBJ1-2, with D tentatively TRBD1 (6 bases). This CDR3 has 14 amino acids. V was trimmed by 5 bases and J by 4 bases, leaving 14 bases between them. CDR1 and CDR2 (germline): SEHNR, FQNEAQ (reference sequence). Here the CDR3 reads CASSERDRPYGYTF. Written as DNA, the CDR3 is TGTGCCAGCAGCGAACGCGACAGGCCCTATGGCTACACCTTC. The full variable domain, its missing parts supplied by reference TRBV7-9 and TRBJ1-2, is DTGVSQNPRHKITKRGQNVTFRCDPISEHNRLYWYRQTLGQGPEFLTYFQNEAQLEKSRLLSDRFSAERPKGSFSTLEIQRTEQGDSAMYLCASSERDRPYGYTFGSGTRLTVV.

This sequence joins TRBV28 and TRBJ2-5; tentatively, D is TRBD1 or TRBD2 (6 bases each). This CDR3 is built from 14 residues. V dropped 1 base and J dropped 4 bases, with 10 bases sitting between them. From germline, CDR1 is MDHEN and CDR2 SYDVKM. CDR3 amino acids: CASSLFGGRETQYF. Here the CDR3 DNA reads TGTGCCAGCAGTTTATTCGGGGGCCGAGAGACCCAGTACTTC.

The chain uses TRBV4-1 and TRBJ1-6; 8 bases fit TRBD1. Germline V lookup: CDR1 MGHRA, CDR2 YSYEKL. The trim removed 2 bases at V and 13 bases at J, leaving 7 bases unmatched. The CDR3 extends over 14 amino acids. The CDR3 protein is CASSQRTGSFPLHF. CDR3 coding DNA: TGCGCCAGCAGCCAAAGGACAGGGTCTTTCCCCCTCCACTTT.

The rearrangement links TRBV9 to TRBJ2-7; 9 nucleotides match TRBD2. V was pared by 3 bases and J by 6 bases, with 10 bases of the junction left unmatched. This CDR3 is 15 amino acids long. Germline values: CDR1 SGDLS, CDR2 YYNGEE. The CDR3 is CASSARSGSVLEQYF. As DNA, the CDR3 is TGTGCCAGCAGCGCCCGTAGCGGGAGCGTACTCGAGCAGTACTTC.

The V gene is TRBV27, the J gene TRBJ2-1; 8 positions agree with TRBD2. V shed 9 bases, J shed 6 bases, and the junction held 10 bases outside the gene matches. The CDR3 is made up of 14 amino acids. The germline CDR1 and CDR2 sequences are MNHEY and SMNVEV (reference sequence). The CDR3 coding sequence is TGTGCCAGTTCTAGCGGGTCGGGATCCAATGAGCAGTTCTTC. Translating it yields CASSSGSGSNEQFF.

In its sample, this clonotype was seen a few times. V gene TRBV28 combines with J gene TRBJ2-7; a weak D match, TRBD2 (6 bases). Germline-derived CDR1 and CDR2 are MDHEN and SYDVKM. V shed 2 bases and J shed 3 bases, with 14 bases lying between them. The CDR3 length is 15 residues. CDR3 region: CASSLLSSVHYEQYF. The CDR3 DNA reads as TGTGCCAGCAGTTTACTTTCTAGCGTACACTACGAGCAGTACTTC.

The V call is TRBV12-3 or TRBV12-4, the J call TRBJ1-4; 10 bases are a match to TRBD1. The CDR3 has 16 residues. The V gene end was trimmed by 5 bases and the J gene end by 2 bases; junction bases not matched to a gene: 5. The CDR3 sequence: CASSPGQGTTNEKLFF. The CDR3 DNA reads as TGTGCCAGCAGTCCGGGACAGGGGACCACTAATGAAAAACTGTTTTTT.

The rearrangement uses TRBV5-6 and TRBJ2-1; TRBD2 agrees at 13 bases. Germline CDR1 SGHDT, CDR2 YYEEEE. V trimming: 3 bases; J trimming: 8 bases; junction bases outside the gene matches: 14. CDR3 length equals 18 residues. The CDR3 protein is CASSSSLLGGLAGYEQFF. The CDR3 DNA reads TGTGCCAGCAGCTCCTCCCTCCTGGGGGGACTAGCGGGATATGAGCAGTTCTTC.

There are many counts of this clonotype. The V call is TRBV7-9, the J call TRBJ2-3, with D tentatively TRBD2 (6 bases). This CDR3 region has 15 residues. Germline V CDR1 and CDR2: SEHNR, FQNEAQ (reference sequence). V lost 5 bases, J lost 4 bases, and 16 bases lay in between. CDR3 loop: CASSTRDWKSDTQYF. CDR3 sequence (DNA): TGTGCCAGCAGCACGCGGGACTGGAAGTCAGATACGCAGTATTTT. The full variable domain, with the rest looked up from reference TRBV7-9 and TRBJ2-3, is DTGVSQNPRHKITKRGQNVTFRCDPISEHNRLYWYRQTLGQGPEFLTYFQNEAQLEKSRLLSDRFSAERPKGSFSTLEIQRTEQGDSAMYLCASSTRDWKSDTQYFGPGTRLTVL.

The rearrangement links TRBV7-9 to TRBJ2-4, with 9 bases aligning to TRBD1. This CDR3 is built from 12 residues. Germline V gene data show CDR1 as SEHNR and CDR2 as FQNEAQ (reference sequence). After removal of 1 base from V and 14 bases from J, the junction contained 3 bases not matched to a gene. The CDR3 loop is CASSLGGTGKYF. The CDR3 DNA reads as TGTGCCAGCAGCTTAGGTGGGACAGGGAAGTACTTC.

Concerning this clonotype itself: At one end, the junction sequence differs from germline, possibly due to a read error. This chain joins TRBV5-4 and TRBJ2-5; D is uncertain. The CDR3 extends over 12 amino acids. Germline CDR1 and CDR2: SGHNT and YYREEE (reference sequence). CDR3 DNA: TGTGCCAGCAGCGCGGAACAAGAGACCCAGTACTTT. Translated, it gives CASSAEQETQYF.

In this sample, this clonotype turned up many times. The chain employs TRBV7-6 and TRBJ2-1; 10 nucleotides agree with TRBD2. This CDR3 comprises 15 residues. V trimming: 6 bases; J trimming: 8 bases; junction bases outside the gene matches: 10. Germline V gives CDR1 SGHVS, CDR2 FNYEAQ. CDR3 protein: CASRPGLAKGDEQFF. The CDR3, as DNA: TGTGCCAGCAGACCGGGACTAGCGAAAGGCGATGAGCAGTTCTTC.

The gene calls are TRBV28 and TRBJ2-1; the match to TRBD1 covers 8 bases. This CDR3 has 14 amino acids. The V segment lost 4 bases and the J segment 7 bases; nucleotides outside the gene matches: 6. In germline, CDR1 is MDHEN, CDR2 SYDVKM. The CDR3 sequence: CASSSWTGKNEQFF. CDR3 bases: TGTGCCAGCAGTTCATGGACAGGGAAGAATGAGCAGTTCTTC.

The sample holds a few counts of this clonotype. J is TRBJ2-3 and V is TRBV19; either TRBD1 or TRBD2 may fit D (5 bases each). The germline V gene has CDR1 LNHDA and CDR2 SQIVND (reference sequence). The V and J ends lost 6 bases and 0 bases respectively, with 13 bases between them. The CDR3 is 15 amino acids. The CDR3 protein is CASSTRGVSTDTQYF. The DNA of the CDR3 is TGTGCCAGTAGCACCCGAGGGGTTAGCACAGATACGCAGTATTTT.

The rearrangement joins TRBV4-2 to TRBJ2-7; D could derive from TRBD1 or TRBD2 (5 bases each). This CDR3 spans 13 amino acids. Deletions cut 1 base from V and 3 bases from J, with 7 bases between. Germline V gene sequence: CDR1 LGHNA, CDR2 YNFKEQ. CDR3: CASSQVGGYEQYF. CDR3 coding DNA: TGTGCCAGCAGCCAAGTTGGGGGCTACGAGCAGTACTTC.

V and J are TRBV28 and TRBJ2-7, with 12 positions matching TRBD1. Trimming cost V 10 bases and J 7 bases; bases outside gene matches: 11. Germline V gives CDR1 MDHEN, CDR2 SYDVKM. This CDR3 region has 14 residues. CDR3 DNA sequence: TGTGCCACCGTACCGGGACAGGGGGCGCGGGAGCAGTACTTC. It translates to CATVPGQGAREQYF.

The rearrangement joins TRBV10-3 to TRBJ2-7; no clear D. The CDR3 is made up of 13 amino acids. Germline assignment: CDR1 ENHRY and CDR2 SYGVKD. Trimming pared 0 bases from V and 4 bases from J, leaving 7 bases between. The CDR3 coding sequence is TGTGCCATCAGTGAGTCTATGTGGTACGAGCAGTACTTC. Translation gives CAISESMWYEQYF.

This clonotype was found once. The chain links TRBV27 to TRBJ2-5, with unresolved D. V was clipped by 5 bases and J by 4 bases, with 14 bases between them. The CDR3 runs 14 residues. Per the germline V gene, CDR1 is MNHEY and CDR2 is SMNVEV (reference sequence). CDR3 nucleotide sequence: TGTGCCAGCAGTCCCCAGGTGACCGGAGAGACCCAGTACTTC. It encodes CASSPQVTGETQYF.

This clonotype was recorded a few times. V is TRBV7-9 and J is TRBJ1-1; TRBD1 agrees at 8 bases. CDR1 is SEHNR and CDR2 is FQNEAQ in the germline V gene (reference sequence). V shed 5 bases and J 7 bases; nucleotides not matched to a gene: 6. This CDR3 spans 13 amino acids. The CDR3 DNA sequence: TGTGCCAGCAGCCCAGGGACAGGCATTGAAGCTTTCTTT. This translates into CASSPGTGIEAFF. Drawing the rest from reference TRBV7-9 and TRBJ1-1, the complete variable domain is DTGVSQNPRHKITKRGQNVTFRCDPISEHNRLYWYRQTLGQGPEFLTYFQNEAQLEKSRLLSDRFSAERPKGSFSTLEIQRTEQGDSAMYLCASSPGTGIEAFFGQGTRLTVV.

The chain combines TRBV7-9 with TRBJ1-6; D unresolved. Germline V gene data show CDR1 as SEHNR and CDR2 as FQNEAQ (reference sequence). CDR3 length equals 14 residues. The V end lost 6 bases, the J end lost 10 bases, and 16 bases lay between the germline ends. The CDR3 protein is CASSPGRPGSPLHF. CDR3 bases: TGTGCCAGCAGTCCTGGACGGCCCGGGTCACCCCTCCACTTT. The full variable domain, its missing parts supplied by reference TRBV7-9 and TRBJ1-6, is DTGVSQNPRHKITKRGQNVTFRCDPISEHNRLYWYRQTLGQGPEFLTYFQNEAQLEKSRLLSDRFSAERPKGSFSTLEIQRTEQGDSAMYLCASSPGRPGSPLHFGNGTRLTVT.

Many counts were recorded for this clonotype. The V call is TRBV2, the J call TRBJ2-7, with D tentatively TRBD1 or TRBD2 (6 bases each). Trimming cost V 7 bases and J 1 base, with 14 bases left between them. CDR3 length: 14 amino acids. Germline V gene data show CDR1 as SNHLY and CDR2 as FYNNEI. The CDR3 protein is CASTSAGTSYEQYF. DNA of the CDR3: TGTGCCAGCACCTCTGCGGGGACATCCTACGAGCAGTACTTC.

The rearrangement uses TRBV28 and TRBJ2-5; 10 bases agree with TRBD1. There are 16 residues in the CDR3. Per the germline V gene, CDR1 is MDHEN and CDR2 is SYDVKM. Losses at the gene ends were 4 bases for V and 0 bases for J; bases not matched to a gene: 5. The CDR3 protein is CASSSSGTGDQETQYF. CDR3 sequence (DNA): TGTGCCAGCAGTTCCTCCGGGACAGGGGACCAAGAGACCCAGTACTTC.

This clonotype was seen ten or more times. The CDR3 is CASSHPGLANSYEQYF. The CDR3 coding sequence is TGTGCCAGCAGCCACCCGGGACTAGCGAACTCCTACGAGCAGTACTTC. The rearrangement joins TRBV7-2 to TRBJ2-7; 10 bases map to TRBD2. CDR1 is SGHTA and CDR2 is FQGNSA in the germline V gene. The CDR3 length is 16 residues. V shed 5 bases, J shed 0 bases, and the junction held 7 bases outside the gene matches. Using reference TRBV7-2 and TRBJ2-7 for the parts outside the CDR3, the full variable domain is GAGVSQSPSNKVTEKGKDVELRCDPISGHTALYWYRQSLGQGLEFLIYFQGNSAPDKSGLPSDRFSAERTGGSVSTLTIQRTQQEDSAVYLCASSHPGLANSYEQYFGPGTRLTVT.

This chain joins TRBV15 and TRBJ1-5; a weak D match, TRBD1 (5 bases). Trimming took 8 bases from V and 1 from J, leaving 15 bases between them. Per germline, CDR1 LNHNV and CDR2 YYDKDF (reference sequence). The CDR3 length is 15 residues. The CDR3 nucleotides are TGTGCCACCGAATCAGGGAAGGGGAGCAATCAGCCCCAGCATTTT. It specifies CATESGKGSNQPQHF.

This chain links TRBV6-2 or TRBV6-3 with TRBJ1-1; no clear D gene. Germline V gives CDR1 MNHEY, CDR2 SVGEGT. This CDR3 comprises 13 residues. The ends were cut back, 4 bases at V and 4 bases at J, with 10 bases in the middle. DNA of the CDR3: TGTGCCAGCAGTTGGAAACCGGGCACTGAAGCTTTCTTT. As protein: CASSWKPGTEAFF.

For the CDR3, the DNA is TGTGCCAGCAGTTTATCCCGGTATACAGTAAACACTGAAGCTTTCTTT. It is translated as CASSLSRYTVNTEAFF. The rearrangement links TRBV27 to TRBJ1-1; D is undetermined. This CDR3 has 16 amino acids. The V end lost 0 bases, the J end lost 2 bases, and 13 bases lay between the germline ends. Germline loops: CDR1 MNHEY, CDR2 SMNVEV (reference sequence).

The chain has TRBV27 and TRBJ2-2; maybe TRBD2 (5 bases). Germline V gene lookup returns CDR1 MNHEY and CDR2 SMNVEV (reference sequence). V shed 6 bases and J shed 0 bases, with 8 bases lying between them. The CDR3 extends over 14 amino acids. CDR3 amino acids: CASSFGTNTGELFF. CDR3 nucleotide sequence: TGTGCCAGCAGCTTCGGGACGAACACCGGGGAGCTGTTTTTT.